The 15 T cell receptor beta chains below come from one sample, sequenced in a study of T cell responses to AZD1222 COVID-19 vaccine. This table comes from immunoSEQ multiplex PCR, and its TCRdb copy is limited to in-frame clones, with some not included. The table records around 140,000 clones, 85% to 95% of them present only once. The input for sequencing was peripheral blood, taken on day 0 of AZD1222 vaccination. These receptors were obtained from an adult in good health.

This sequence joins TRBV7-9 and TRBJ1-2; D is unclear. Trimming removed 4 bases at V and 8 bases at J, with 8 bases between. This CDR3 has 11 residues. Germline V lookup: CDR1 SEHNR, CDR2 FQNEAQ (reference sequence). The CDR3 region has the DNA TGTGCCAGCAGCTCGGAAGGAGGCTACACCTTC. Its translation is CASSSEGGYTF.

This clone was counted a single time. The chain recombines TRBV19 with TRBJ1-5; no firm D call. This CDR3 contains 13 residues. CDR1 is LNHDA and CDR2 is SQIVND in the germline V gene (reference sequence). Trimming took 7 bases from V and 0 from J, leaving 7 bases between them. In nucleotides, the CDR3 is TGTGCCAGTAACGGGAATAGCAATCAGCCCCAGCATTTT. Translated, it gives CASNGNSNQPQHF.

The CDR3 bases are TGTGCCAGCAGCCGGGACAGCAATAACTATGGCTACACCTTC. Its protein product is CASSRDSNNYGYTF. This rearrangement joins TRBV6-5 to TRBJ1-2, with TRBD1 matching over 7 bases. This CDR3 region has 14 residues. Trimming took 6 bases from V and 1 from J; bases not matched to a gene: 5. Germline V gene lookup returns CDR1 MNHEY and CDR2 SVGAGI.

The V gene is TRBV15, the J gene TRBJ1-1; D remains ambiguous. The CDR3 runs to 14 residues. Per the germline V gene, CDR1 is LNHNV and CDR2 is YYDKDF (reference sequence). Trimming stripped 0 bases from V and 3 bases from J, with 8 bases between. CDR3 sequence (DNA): TGTGCCACCAGCAGAGATTTTGGAGACACTGAAGCTTTCTTT. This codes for CATSRDFGDTEAFF.

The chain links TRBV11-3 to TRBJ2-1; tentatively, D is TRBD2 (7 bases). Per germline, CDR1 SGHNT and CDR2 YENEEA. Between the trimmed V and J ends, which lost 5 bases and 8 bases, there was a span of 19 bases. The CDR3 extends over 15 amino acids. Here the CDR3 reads CASSKGGAFYDEQFF. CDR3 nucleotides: TGTGCCAGCAGCAAGGGGGGGGCTTTTTATGATGAGCAGTTCTTC.

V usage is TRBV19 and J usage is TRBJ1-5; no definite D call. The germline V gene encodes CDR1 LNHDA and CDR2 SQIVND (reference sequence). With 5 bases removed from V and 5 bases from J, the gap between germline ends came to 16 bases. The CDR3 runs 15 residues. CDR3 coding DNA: TGTGCCAGTAGTTTTGACACCCTAAGGGATCAGCCCCAGCATTTT. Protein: CASSFDTLRDQPQHF.

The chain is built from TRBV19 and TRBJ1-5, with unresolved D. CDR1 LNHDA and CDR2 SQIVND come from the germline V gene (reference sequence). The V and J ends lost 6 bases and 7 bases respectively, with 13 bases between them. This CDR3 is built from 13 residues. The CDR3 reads CASRSLGDQPQHF. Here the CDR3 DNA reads TGTGCCAGTAGATCCCTTGGAGACCAGCCCCAGCATTTT.

The CDR3 DNA sequence: TGCGCCAGCAGCCAAGAAACTGGGCAAGGCTACACCTTC. Translated, it gives CASSQETGQGYTF. The chain couples TRBV4-1 to TRBJ1-2; no clear D gene. There are 13 residues in the CDR3. The V end was cut by 0 bases, the J end by 8 bases, with 10 bases between. Germline V CDR1 and CDR2: MGHRA, YSYEKL.

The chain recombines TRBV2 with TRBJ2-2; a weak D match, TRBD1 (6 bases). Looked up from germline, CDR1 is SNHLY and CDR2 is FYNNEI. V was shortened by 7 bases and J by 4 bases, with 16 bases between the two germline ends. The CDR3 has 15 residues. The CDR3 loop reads CASTRQAYGTGELFF. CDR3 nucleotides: TGTGCCAGCACCCGACAGGCGTACGGCACCGGGGAGCTGTTTTTT.

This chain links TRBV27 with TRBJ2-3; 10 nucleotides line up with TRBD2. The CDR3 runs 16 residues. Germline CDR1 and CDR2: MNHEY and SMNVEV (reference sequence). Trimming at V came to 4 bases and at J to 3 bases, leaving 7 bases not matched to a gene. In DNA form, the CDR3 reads TGTGCCAGCAGTTCAATAGAGCGGGGGGGTACAGATACGCAGTATTTT. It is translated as CASSSIERGGTDTQYF.

The CDR3 nucleotides read TGTGCCAGCAGTGACCATGGGGGCGGTCAAACCGGGGAGCTGTTTTTT. Protein product: CASSDHGGGQTGELFF. This rearrangement joins TRBV2 to TRBJ2-2; D perhaps matches TRBD1 (6 bases). CDR3 length: 16 amino acids. Germline assignment: CDR1 SNHLY and CDR2 FYNNEI. The V end lost 3 bases, the J end lost 5 bases, and 16 bases lay between the germline ends.

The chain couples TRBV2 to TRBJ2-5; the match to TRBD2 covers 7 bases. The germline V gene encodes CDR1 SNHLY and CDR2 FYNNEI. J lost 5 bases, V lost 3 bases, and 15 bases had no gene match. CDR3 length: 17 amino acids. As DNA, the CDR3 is TGTGCCAGCAGTGATCGGTCCAGCGGGATGCGTTGGGAGACCCAGTACTTC. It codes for CASSDRSSGMRWETQYF.

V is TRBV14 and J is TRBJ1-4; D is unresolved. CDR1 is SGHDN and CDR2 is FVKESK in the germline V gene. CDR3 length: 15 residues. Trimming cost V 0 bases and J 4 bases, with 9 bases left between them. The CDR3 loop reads CASSQEWGSNEKLFF. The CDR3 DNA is TGTGCCAGCAGCCAAGAGTGGGGAAGTAATGAAAAACTGTTTTTT.

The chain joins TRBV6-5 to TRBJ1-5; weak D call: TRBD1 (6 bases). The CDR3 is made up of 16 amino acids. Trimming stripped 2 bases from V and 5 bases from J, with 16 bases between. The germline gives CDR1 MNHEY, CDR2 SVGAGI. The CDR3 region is CASSYPGQPQDQPQHF. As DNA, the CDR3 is TGTGCCAGCAGTTACCCCGGACAGCCGCAAGATCAGCCCCAGCATTTT.

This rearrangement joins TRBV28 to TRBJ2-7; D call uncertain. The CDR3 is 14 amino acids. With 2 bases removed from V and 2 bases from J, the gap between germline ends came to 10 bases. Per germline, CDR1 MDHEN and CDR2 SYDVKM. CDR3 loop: CASSLELLTYEQYF. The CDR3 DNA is TGTGCCAGCAGTTTAGAATTACTAACCTACGAGCAGTACTTC.